This TCR beta chain originates from a study of T cell changes during pregnancy in multiple sclerosis. This CDR3 spans 17 amino acids. With 2 bases clipped from V and 6 bases from J, the junction kept 14 bases outside the gene matches. In germline, CDR1 is SGHRS, CDR2 YFSETQ. The data were produced by immunoSEQ multiplex PCR, yet TCRdb's version contains in-frame clones alone and is incomplete. Among 33,000 or so clones listed, 91% were seen once. The clonotype originates from a female donor in good health, enrolled as a control in a pregnancy study. This specimen consisted of CD8+ T cells from peripheral blood mononuclear cells, obtained in the second trimester of pregnancy. The rearrangement uses TRBV5-1 and TRBJ1-1, with TRBD1 identical over 9 bases. CDR3 sequence reads: CASSLTGGSYGSAEAFF. The CDR3 DNA reads TGCGCCAGCAGCTTAACAGGGGGCAGTTACGGGAGCGCTGAAGCTTTCTTT.